This T cell receptor (beta chain) was sequenced during a study of OX40 agonist ivuxolimab in advanced cancers. Repertoires were generated with immunoSEQ multiplex PCR, while TCRdb's copy carries only in-frame clones and drops some. The sample carries 60,000 to 75,000 clones, around 81% recorded once. V shed 8 bases and J 6 bases; nucleotides not matched to a gene: 6. The CDR3 extends over 13 amino acids. The V gene's germline CDR1 is SGHTA and CDR2 FQGNSA. The chain joins TRBV7-2 to TRBJ2-1; the match to TRBD2 covers 8 bases. This material consisted of CD4+ or CD8+ T cells sorted from blood, taken in a trial of the OX40 agonist ivuxolimab. This receptor was obtained from an adult with an advanced solid tumor such as melanoma, head and neck, liver or kidney cancer. CDR3 sequence (DNA): TGTGCCAGCTCGAGTCGGGGGGGCAATGAGCAGTTCTTC. It translates to CASSSRGGNEQFF.